The 16 T cell receptor beta chains below all came from one sample that was sequenced in a study of identical twins. TCRdb ran MiXCR on the 5' RACE reads and lists one entry per CDR3 protein. Among about 890,000 distinct CDR3 sequences listed, over 9% were seen once. These data also formed part of another study, on yellow fever vaccine responses in identical twins.

Sequencing was performed on PBMCs. These receptor sequences come from a young woman in good health.

This clonotype appeared a few times. The J gene is TRBJ2-1, the V gene TRBV4-1; D unclear. Trimming cost V 6 bases and J 10 bases, with 16 bases left between them. The CDR3 has 13 residues. The germline V gene has CDR1 MGHRA and CDR2 YSYEKL. The CDR3 DNA reads as TGCGCCAGCAGGCCTTTAGAACATCGGGAGCAGTTCTTC. Its translation is CASRPLEHREQFF.

This chain connects TRBV4-2 to TRBJ2-5, with 8 positions matching TRBD1. V shed 4 bases and J 1 base; nucleotides not matched to a gene: 11. CDR1 LGHNA and CDR2 YNFKEQ come from the germline V gene. The CDR3 is 17 residues long. CDR3: CASSRTPGTGVQETQYF. For the CDR3, the DNA is TGTGCCAGCAGCCGAACCCCCGGGACAGGCGTCCAAGAGACCCAGTACTTC.

The V call is TRBV5-1, the J call TRBJ2-5; 8 bases fit TRBD1. Germline V lookup: CDR1 SGHRS, CDR2 YFSETQ. The V segment lost 4 bases and the J segment 5 bases; nucleotides outside the gene matches: 13. The CDR3 is 16 residues long. CDR3 nucleotide sequence: TGCGCCAGCAGCGGGGTTGCAGGGGGCATGGTGGAGACCCAGTACTTC. Its translation is CASSGVAGGMVETQYF.

There are a few counts of this clonotype. The V gene is TRBV27, the J gene TRBJ2-1; the D is unclear. The CDR3 is 15 residues long. Germline CDR1 is MNHEY and CDR2 is SMNVEV (reference sequence). V was clipped by 3 bases and J by 0 bases, with 9 bases between them. DNA for the CDR3: TGTGCCAGCAGTTTGTTGCCGAGCTCCTACAATGAGCAGTTCTTC. This gives the protein CASSLLPSSYNEQFF.

The rearrangement uses TRBV10-3 and TRBJ2-2; TRBD1 aligns across 8 bases. The J segment lost 3 bases and the V segment lost 8 bases, leaving 2 bases of the junction unmatched. The CDR3 loop spans 13 amino acids. Germline V CDR1 and CDR2: ENHRY, SYGVKD. The CDR3 is CAIQQGDTGELFF. Here the CDR3 DNA reads TGTGCCATCCAACAGGGGGACACCGGGGAGCTGTTTTTT.

This clonotype was observed a handful of times. V and J are TRBV2 and TRBJ2-5; D tentatively fits TRBD1 or TRBD2 (5 bases each). The CDR3 loop spans 12 amino acids. Trimming took off 5 bases at V and 7 bases at J, with 11 bases between the two ends. Germline values: CDR1 SNHLY, CDR2 FYNNEI. CDR3 protein: CASSRDERTQYF. The CDR3 bases are TGTGCCAGCAGTCGGGACGAGAGGACCCAGTACTTC. The full variable domain, its missing parts supplied by reference TRBV2 and TRBJ2-5, is EPEVTQTPSHQVTQMGQEVILRCVPISNHLYFYWYRQILGQKVEFLVSFYNNEISEKSEIFDDQFSVERPDGSNFTLKIRSTKLEDSAMYFCASSRDERTQYFGPGTRLLVL.

The chain couples TRBV12-3 or TRBV12-4 to TRBJ2-4; tentatively, D is TRBD1 (5 bases). Trimming left V 4 bases short and J 0 bases short, with 16 bases between. This CDR3 has 17 amino acids. CDR3: CASSSFTGELAKNIQYF. CDR3 nucleotide sequence: TGTGCCAGCAGTTCGTTTACAGGAGAGCTAGCCAAAAACATTCAGTACTTC.

The chain joins TRBV18 to TRBJ2-5, with TRBD2 matching over 8 bases. This CDR3 has 15 amino acids. Trimming cost V 2 bases and J 5 bases; bases outside gene matches: 7. Germline V gene lookup returns CDR1 KGHSH and CDR2 LQKENI. CDR3 in amino acids: CASSPIAGLGETQYF. In DNA form, the CDR3 reads TGTGCCAGCTCACCAATAGCGGGACTAGGGGAGACCCAGTACTTC.

A word on this clonotype: A much larger clone lies one base from this, so it may be a read error. V usage is TRBV11-3 and J usage is TRBJ2-3; D is perhaps TRBD1 or TRBD2 (6 bases each). The CDR3 consists of 14 residues. CDR1 and CDR2 from the germline V gene are SGHNT and YENEEA. Trimming took off 2 bases at V and 4 bases at J, with 10 bases between the two ends. As DNA, the CDR3 is TGTGCCAGCAGCTTATTGGGGGGCTCAGATACGCAGTATTTT. This translates into CASSLLGGSDTQYF.

This clonotype showed up many times. This sequence joins TRBV6-1 and TRBJ1-1; D gene uncertain. Germline V gene data show CDR1 as MNHNS and CDR2 as SASEGT. Trimming took 6 bases from V and 4 from J, leaving 15 bases between them. The CDR3 consists of 14 residues. The CDR3: CASSVVKGGTEAFF. CDR3 sequence (DNA): TGTGCCAGCAGCGTTGTAAAGGGAGGCACTGAAGCTTTCTTT.

In its sample, this clonotype was seen many times. The chain combines TRBV5-6 with TRBJ2-4; TRBD1 matches at 9 bases. V lost 2 bases, J lost 2 bases, and 5 bases stayed unmatched. This CDR3 has 16 amino acids. Germline-derived CDR1 and CDR2 are SGHDT and YYEEEE. The CDR3 DNA sequence: TGTGCCAGCAGCTTTGGGGACAGGGTGTCCAAAAACATTCAGTACTTC. This sequence encodes CASSFGDRVSKNIQYF.

This clonotype has just a few counts. The chain links TRBV10-3 to TRBJ2-1; TRBD2 agrees at 15 bases. Germline CDR1 and CDR2: ENHRY and SYGVKD. There are 18 residues in the CDR3. J was trimmed by 0 bases and V by 7 bases; bases with no gene match: 7. This CDR3 is CAITSGTSGRSSYNEQFF. The CDR3 DNA reads as TGTGCCATCACCTCCGGGACTAGCGGGAGGAGCTCCTACAATGAGCAGTTCTTC.

This clonotype was seen many times. The rearrangement joins TRBV5-1 to TRBJ2-1; no definite D call. The CDR3 contains 13 residues. Trimming shortened V by 0 bases and J by 9 bases, and 10 bases separated the two germline ends. Germline V gene sequence: CDR1 SGHRS, CDR2 YFSETQ. The CDR3 DNA reads TGCGCCAGCAGCTTGGTGGTGGTTAGTGAGCAGTTCTTC. It specifies CASSLVVVSEQFF.

This clonotype came up a few times. V and J are TRBV10-3 and TRBJ2-3, with D perhaps matching TRBD1 (6 bases). V gave up 3 bases and J gave up 8 bases, with 15 bases separating them. Germline V gene lookup returns CDR1 ENHRY and CDR2 SYGVKD. This CDR3 spans 14 amino acids. The CDR3 DNA follows: TGTGCCATCAGTGATCTACTACAGGGTGGTACGCAGTATTTT. Protein product: CAISDLLQGGTQYF.

This clonotype was seen more than once but under ten times. The chain employs TRBV4-2 and TRBJ2-6, with D unclear. Germline assignment: CDR1 LGHNA and CDR2 YNFKEQ. The CDR3 sequence is 15 residues long. V lost 0 bases, J lost 3 bases, and 6 bases lay in between. The DNA of the CDR3 is TGTGCCAGCAGCCAAGATGAAGGTGGGGCCAACGTCCTGACTTTC. Amino acid sequence: CASSQDEGGANVLTF.

This chain joins TRBV5-1 and TRBJ1-1; D not resolved. Germline loops: CDR1 SGHRS, CDR2 YFSETQ. Trimming cost V 6 bases and J 1 base, with 16 bases left between them. The length of the CDR3 is 15 residues. The CDR3 DNA sequence: TGCGCCAGCACTCGGACGGGAGTTTCGAACACTGAAGCTTTCTTT. It specifies CASTRTGVSNTEAFF.